This TCR beta chain comes out of a study of cytomegalovirus exposure and HLA in healthy donors (dated by TCRdb to between 2016 and 2019). Context from the whole study: An earlier analysis of 587 of the donors reported approximately 300 Gb of sequence data and 95 million to 130 million unique TCR beta sequences obtained from around 190 million T cells. Genome-wide SNP genotypes for about 60% of the roughly 670 donors were used in a later genetic analysis, which treated that subset as a discovery cohort. An earlier analysis of around 540 of the donors applied high-throughput TCR beta sequencing to assess whether each TCR beta V gene segment acted as functional or pseudogenic. The number of donors typed differed by locus, with 629-630 for A, B, C, DRB1 and DQB1, over 500 for DQA1, over 600 for DPA1, and roughly 450 for DPB1. Besides the first cohort of 666 subjects, a separate validation cohort made up of over a hundred different subjects was used. Every discovery cohort repertoire had been produced on one sequencing platform. To study patterns of TCR occurrence, a later analysis re-analyzed previously published TCR beta repertoires from more than 550 donors and added high-resolution HLA genotyping. An early release covering 550 to 650 HLA-typed donors comprised approximately 290 gigabases of sequencing data and tens of millions of unique TCR sequences. Four or five DR-DQ haplotypes were handled as single units for association and clustering because linkage in the cohort was strong. Donor age, sex, ethnicity and CMV serostatus were collected together with the repertoire data. The aim of the study was to test whether cataloging public T cell receptors could identify signatures of past pathogen exposure. Among a few hundred genotyped donors of the cohort, an average of around 240,000 unique TCR beta nucleotide sequences were sequenced per donor, about a sixth of them non-productive. Rather than drawing on any new phenotypic data, the later analysis identified candidate immune exposures from TCR beta sequences and the way those sequences occurred across donors. Both class I and class II loci were covered by HLA typing, at four-digit resolution. Using immunosequencing, the study profiled T cell repertoires from some 670 subjects and related those repertoires to cytomegalovirus serostatus. The study combined high-throughput TCR immunosequencing, statistical association of individual TCRs with disease status, and machine learning to predict cytomegalovirus infection status. Of the 300 to 500 genotyped donors, 81% were placed in the genetic ancestry cluster associated with self-reported Caucasian donors.

The cohort was made up of about 670 healthy bone marrow donors. Cohort members were all nominally healthy when sampled, although unrecorded immune exposures were likely present. CMV serostatus was positive for almost 300 and negative for about 50% of the roughly 700 cohort members, and was not recorded for this donor. A peripheral blood sample was collected from each donor, and TCR beta sequencing was performed on peripheral blood mononuclear cells. The Qiagen DNeasy Blood Extraction Kit was used to extract genomic DNA from the blood cell samples. The paper's findings and limits, for the study overall: A later analysis found that HLA-associated TCR beta chains were more clonally expanded and had lower generation probabilities than equally common non-associated chains. A later analysis reported that several top co-occurrence clusters appeared linked to parvovirus B19, influenza, CMV and Epstein-Barr virus. Three of the identified cytomegalovirus-associated TCR beta chains were confirmed in vitro to be specific for cytomegalovirus antigens. V-gene and J-gene trimming of TCR beta chains was associated with a missense DCLRE1C variant in a later genetic analysis, and the association was replicated in an independent cohort. Because counts were too low, 15 or so rarely observed V segments, including chromosome 9 orphons, were excluded from the earlier analysis of some 590 of the donors. Linkage disequilibrium might explain the correlated functional status among segregating V segments, but an unknown experimental factor could not be ruled out. A further reported finding was that TCR beta sequences accurately predicted the HLA-A and HLA-B alleles for most subjects in the first cohort. In a later analysis, the rate of TCR association differed among HLA loci, with DRB1 alleles having the most associated TCRs and HLA-C alleles having the fewest. The only immune exposure information available for the cohort was CMV serostatus. According to a later genetic analysis, donors in an Asian-associated ancestry cluster had fewer N-insertions in productive TCRs than the approximately 700-donor mean. Broadly in line with IMGT annotations, most TCR beta V segments showed up in productive rearrangements about 87% or about 30% of the time in an earlier analysis of 450 to 600 of the donors. When HLA alleles, especially DR and DQ, strongly co-occurred, attributing TCR associations to individual alleles was difficult. At a false discovery rate of 0.05, a later analysis linked 16,951 TCR beta sequences to specific HLA alleles. Cytomegalovirus status was reported to be diagnosed by the classifier with high specificity and sensitivity in both the original and validation cohorts. The authors suggested that the approach could potentially be extended to other disease states and immunological phenotypes. A cluster of highly shared sequence variants was judged likely to be a technical artifact of the sequencing pipeline. This cohort had only TCR beta chains sequenced, and the lack of alpha or paired-chain data limited which features could be detected. Sequencing depth was assumed to be roughly uniform across donors in the presence/absence analyses, though that assumption may not hold. Most TCR sequences were observed very rarely across donors, whereas some public TCRs were present in many individuals. Because HLA typing was unavailable for some donors at each locus, only the typed subset was used in association tests. Most CMV-associated TCR beta chains appeared to be HLA-restricted in a later analysis, and the HLA associations seemed to be driven largely by CMV exposure. The study gave a list of 150 to 200 TCR beta chains associated with cytomegalovirus.

With respect to this clone: The antigen it binds to is not known. Base qualities were left out, and no much larger clone turns up one base away.

Libraries came from the immunoSEQ multiplex PCR assay. A mixture of 60 forward primers for TCR Vbeta segments and 13 reverse primers for TCR Jbeta segments was used in the multiplex PCR. Amplification of the CDR3 region of rearranged TCR beta genes was performed with a multiplex PCR assay on genomic DNA. On the Illumina HiSeq System, the amplified TCR beta libraries were sequenced as 87-base-pair reads. As for the original processing: A later analysis tallied tens of millions of unique TCR beta chains across the 600 to 700 repertoires, and some 12 million of those chains were shared by two or more donors. A nearest-neighbor algorithm error-corrected the raw reads and collapsed the reads into unique sequences, merging closely related sequences to remove PCR and sequencing errors. To assign V, D and J gene segments, CDR3 sequences were aligned to IMGT reference sequences. Each retained sequence needed at least a six-nucleotide match to both a V gene segment and a J gene segment. Rearrangements were called productive when the CDR3 lacked stop codons and stayed in frame with V and J; all others were non-productive. Following IMGT convention, CDR3 was defined as the stretch from the second conserved V-encoded cysteine up to the conserved J-encoded phenylalanine. The earlier analysis of about 570 of the donors excluded any sequence lacking an unambiguous match to a single V gene segment. An earlier analysis of some 610 of the donors called V segments functional above 56.7% productive rearrangements and segregating when the between-donor standard deviation exceeded 5%. A statistical classification framework was developed to diagnose cytomegalovirus status using the catalog of TCR beta chain sequences. A later analysis assigned V and J genes by comparing TCR nucleotide sequences with IMGT/GENE-DB human TR gene sequences. In a later analysis, CDR3 sequences and most-parsimonious VDJ recombination scenarios were assigned using the TCRdist pipeline. A later analysis defined each TCR beta chain by its CDR3 amino acid sequence plus V-gene family, and excluded reads lacking a unique V-gene family. A later analysis removed 600 or so highly shared, low-generation-probability nucleotide sequences to deal with suspected cross-contamination and a sequencing artifact. A later analysis calculated a clonal expansion index for each public chain from normalized within-repertoire ranks of inferred template counts. Generation probabilities in a later analysis came from a VDJ recombination model fitted to out-of-frame rearrangements, and those results were checked against IGoR. Hypergeometric tests were used in a later analysis to score TCR-TCR, TCR-HLA and TCR-CMV co-occurrence, with a repertoire-size bias correction applied to the TCR pairs. To estimate false discovery rates, a later analysis permuted the HLA or CMV assignments 20 times. In a later analysis, co-occurring TCRs were grouped using DBSCAN, with TCRdist sequence similarity added in when clustering inside HLA-allele-positive subsets. Co-occurrence clustering excluded repertoires with fewer than 30,000 or more than 120,000 public chains, plus five with anomalous nucleotide sharing. TCRdb's version of the immuneACCESS table is confined to in-frame rearrangements and falls short of the full clone set. An unresolved V gene accounts for under half of the shortfall where checked; the remainder is of unknown origin. V, J and clone size are taken as reported in that table, and D and trimming were inferred from the DNA itself. The sample contains roughly 130,000 clones, about 80% of them found a single time. Approximately 0.97% of the sample goes to the ten largest clones.

This TCR was sampled from a human donor in good health. The specimen sequenced was PBMCs.

The DNA sequence reads TGTGCCAGCAGCTCCTCCCCATCTCAGGGCGATAGCAATCAGCCCCAGCATTTT. This yields the protein CASSSSPSQGDSNQPQHF. The chain was built from TRBV7-2 and TRBJ1-5; a tentative D match to TRBD1 spans 5 bases. The cysteine opens and the phenylalanine closes a CDR3 of 18 amino acids. The only DNA kept is the CDR3, 54 bases in frame from the first base. CDR1 and CDR2 were assigned from the germline V gene as SGHTA and FQGNSA. V is pared back by 4 bases and J by 0 bases, with 19 bases lying between the germline termini.